Below, one T cell receptor beta chain is given with its context. A second PCR of 7 to 11 cycles used a sample-barcoded 5' primer and a J-beta primer mix. TCRdb reprocessed the 5' RACE reads with MiXCR, giving one entry per CDR3 protein. The sample contains hundreds of thousands of distinct CDR3 sequences, about 43% of which appear only once. This sample is drawn from a study of blood T cells in healthy people across ages. The V segment lost 5 bases and the J segment 6 bases; nucleotides outside the gene matches: 4. The CDR3 runs 16 residues. Germline V lookup: CDR1 SGHTA, CDR2 FQGNSA. The source of this sequence is an older man in good health. The sample comprised blood. This chain connects TRBV7-2 to TRBJ2-1; 16 bases fit TRBD2. CDR3 in DNA: TGTGCCAGCAGCCTGGGACTAGCGGGAGGGTCCAATGAGCAGTTCTTC. Protein: CASSLGLAGGSNEQFF.